The 13 T cell receptor beta chains presented below share a single source sample, sequenced in a study of T cell repertoires in cytomegalovirus infection. TCRdb re-derived calls from the reads in MiXCR, one entry per CDR3 protein. The sample holds roughly 990,000 distinct CDR3 sequences, about 33% seen once. These receptors have no identified antigens. The starting material was cultured CD8+ T cells from PBMCs, obtained from culture after CMV antigen stimulation. Every receptor here comes from a human donor in good health (CMV status not recorded). Some clones in this sample may be carry-over from other donors' samples.

This clonotype occurred a few times. This chain connects TRBV24-1 to TRBJ2-7; 7 bases are a match to TRBD1. Germline-derived CDR1 and CDR2 are KGHDR and SFDVKD. V dropped 6 bases and J dropped 0; count of bases not matched to a gene: 4. The CDR3 is 14 amino acids. The CDR3 sequence: CATSIRTGSYEQYF. DNA for the CDR3: TGTGCCACCAGTATCAGGACAGGCTCCTACGAGCAGTACTTC.

This clonotype was detected a few times. The chain links TRBV12-3 or TRBV12-4 to TRBJ2-4; D not resolved. CDR3 length: 13 amino acids. Between the trimmed V and J ends, which lost 5 bases and 2 bases, there was a span of 7 bases. The CDR3 nucleotides are TGTGCCAGCAGTCCCTCTCCCAAAAACATTCAGTACTTC. Translating gives CASSPSPKNIQYF.

J is TRBJ2-1 and V is TRBV7-3, with D unclear. Germline assignment: CDR1 SGHTA and CDR2 FQGTGA. Deletions cut 5 bases from V and 13 bases from J, with 12 bases between. The CDR3 covers 11 residues. Written as DNA, the CDR3 is TGTGCCAGCAGCCGCGGTCCTGTTCAGTTCTTC. Translating gives CASSRGPVQFF.

This clonotype has more than one count but fewer than ten. This chain uses TRBV10-3 with TRBJ1-2; TRBD1 might be the D (5 bases). Between the trimmed V and J ends, which lost 6 bases and 4 bases, there was a span of 15 bases. CDR1 and CDR2 (germline): ENHRY, SYGVKD. The length of the CDR3 is 14 residues. CDR3 sequence: CAISQGHGPYGYTF. In DNA form, the CDR3 reads TGTGCCATCAGCCAAGGACACGGACCCTATGGCTACACCTTC.

In its sample, this clonotype was seen many times. The chain joins TRBV7-9 to TRBJ2-5, with D perhaps matching TRBD1 (5 bases). V was shortened by 5 bases and J by 2 bases, with 18 bases between the two germline ends. This CDR3 contains 16 residues. CDR1 is SEHNR and CDR2 is FQNEAQ in the germline V gene (reference sequence). The chain's CDR3 is CASSLVDSSLQETQYF. DNA for the CDR3: TGTGCCAGCAGCCTAGTTGACAGCAGCCTACAAGAGACCCAGTACTTC.

This clonotype was detected only a few times. The chain carries TRBV5-5 and TRBJ2-7, with no clear D. The CDR3 length is 15 residues. V lost 1 base and J 2 bases, leaving 13 bases between the germline ends. Germline lookup yields CDR1 SGHKS and CDR2 YYEKEE (reference sequence). The CDR3 coding sequence is TGTGCCAGCAGCTTGAGCTCCCTCGCACCCTACGAGCAGTACGTC. Amino acids: CASSLSSLAPYEQYV.

J is TRBJ1-5 and V is TRBV24-1; no reliable D call. Per germline, CDR1 KGHDR and CDR2 SFDVKD. Trimming removed 6 bases from V and 3 bases from J, with 5 bases in between. This CDR3 comprises 12 residues. CDR3 residues: CATSLINQPQHF. The CDR3 bases are TGTGCCACCAGTCTAATCAATCAGCCCCAGCATTTT.

The V gene is TRBV3-1, the J gene TRBJ1-2, with D unresolved. Per the germline V gene, CDR1 is LGHDT and CDR2 is YNNKEL (reference sequence). Trimming took 4 bases from V and 2 from J, leaving 14 bases between them. The CDR3 consists of 15 residues. CDR3 amino acids: CASSPALNSNYGYTF. The CDR3 DNA is TGTGCCAGCAGCCCGGCTCTTAACAGCAACTATGGCTACACCTTC.

Note on this clonotype: The conserved phenylalanine or tryptophan is not found at the CDR3 terminus, so this likely reflects a read error. The rearrangement links TRBV4-1 to TRBJ2-2; TRBD1 aligns across 11 bases. The CDR3 totals 17 residues. With 4 bases clipped from V and 3 bases from J, the junction kept 7 bases outside the gene matches. The germline V gene has CDR1 MGHRA and CDR2 YSYEKL. The CDR3 DNA sequence: TGCGCCAGCAGCCCCATGGACAGGGGGCAGTACACCGGGGAGCTGTTTTGT. The encoded protein is CASSPMDRGQYTGELFC.

This clonotype was detected only a few times. V usage is TRBV19 and J usage is TRBJ2-2, with 9 positions matching TRBD1. J lost 5 bases, V lost 6 bases, and 13 bases had no gene match. This CDR3 is built from 17 residues. Germline V gene sequence: CDR1 LNHDA, CDR2 SQIVND (reference sequence). In nucleotides, the CDR3 is TGTGCCAGTAGCTCTCCGGGACAGGGCGAACTTACCGGGGAGCTGTTTTTT. Protein product: CASSSPGQGELTGELFF.

The chain combines TRBV7-9 with TRBJ2-2; possibly TRBD2 for D (6 bases). The V gene's germline CDR1 is SEHNR and CDR2 FQNEAQ (reference sequence). Trimming pared 3 bases from V and 6 bases from J, leaving 8 bases between. The CDR3 covers 13 residues. The CDR3: CASSFGTPGELFF. The CDR3 DNA follows: TGTGCCAGCAGCTTTGGGACTCCCGGGGAGCTGTTTTTT.

The J gene is TRBJ1-1, the V gene TRBV7-6; TRBD1 is a possible D gene (6 bases). CDR1 SGHVS and CDR2 FNYEAQ come from the germline V gene. V lost 0 bases and J lost 4, with 12 bases in between. The length of the CDR3 is 15 residues. In DNA, the CDR3 is TGTGCCAGCAGCTTAGCGAGGGGGGGGACCACTGAAGCTTTCTTT. It translates to CASSLARGGTTEAFF. Based on the CDR3 plus reference TRBV7-6 and TRBJ1-1, the full variable domain is GAGVSQSPRYKVTKRGQDVALRCDPISGHVSLYWYRQALGQGPEFLTYFNYEAQQDKSGLPNDRFSAERPEGSISTLTIQRTEQRDSAMYRCASSLARGGTTEAFFGQGTRLTVV.

The chain joins TRBV28 to TRBJ1-1; 7 nucleotides agree with TRBD1. Germline CDR1 and CDR2: MDHEN and SYDVKM. The CDR3 is 16 amino acids. The V gene end was trimmed by 5 bases and the J gene end by 3 bases; junction bases not matched to a gene: 12. For the CDR3, the DNA is TGTGCCAGCAGTCAAATGACAGGGATGGGGGACACTGAAGCTTTCTTT. This translates into CASSQMTGMGDTEAFF.